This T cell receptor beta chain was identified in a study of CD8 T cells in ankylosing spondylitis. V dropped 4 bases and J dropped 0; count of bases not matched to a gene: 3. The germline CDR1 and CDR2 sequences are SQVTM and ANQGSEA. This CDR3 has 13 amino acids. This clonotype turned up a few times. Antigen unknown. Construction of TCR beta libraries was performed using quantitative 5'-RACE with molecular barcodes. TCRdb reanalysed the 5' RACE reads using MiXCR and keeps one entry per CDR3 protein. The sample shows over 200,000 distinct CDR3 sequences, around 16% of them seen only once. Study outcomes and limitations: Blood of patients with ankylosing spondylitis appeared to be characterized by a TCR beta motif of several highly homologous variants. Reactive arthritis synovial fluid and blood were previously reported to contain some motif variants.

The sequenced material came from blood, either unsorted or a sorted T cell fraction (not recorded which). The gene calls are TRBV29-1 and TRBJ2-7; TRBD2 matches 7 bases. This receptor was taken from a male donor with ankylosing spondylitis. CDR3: CSVGGGSSYEQYF. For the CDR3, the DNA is TGCAGCGTTGGAGGCGGGAGCTCCTACGAGCAGTACTTC.